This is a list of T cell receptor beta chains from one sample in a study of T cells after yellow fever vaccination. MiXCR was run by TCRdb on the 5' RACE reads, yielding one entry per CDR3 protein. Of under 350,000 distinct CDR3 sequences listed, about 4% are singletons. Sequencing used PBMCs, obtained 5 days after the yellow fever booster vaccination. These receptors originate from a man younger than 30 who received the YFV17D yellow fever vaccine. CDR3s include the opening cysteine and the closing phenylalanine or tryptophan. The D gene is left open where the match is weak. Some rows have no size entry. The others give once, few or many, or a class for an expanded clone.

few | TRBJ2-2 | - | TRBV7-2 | TGTGCCAGCAGCTTAGTATTGGGGGCAGCCGGGGAGCTGTTTTTT | CASSLVLGAAGELFF
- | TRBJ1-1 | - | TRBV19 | TGTGCCAGTAGTATAGGATCTTTGGGGCGCTCGACTTTCTTT | CASSIGSLGRSTFF
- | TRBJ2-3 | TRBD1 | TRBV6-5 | TGTGCCAGCAGTACCGACAGGGGAAATACGCAGTATTTT | CASSTDRGNTQYF
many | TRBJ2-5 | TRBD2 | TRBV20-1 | TGCAGTGCTAGCTCTAGCGGGGGAGTCCAAGAGACCCAGTACTTC | CSASSSGGVQETQYF
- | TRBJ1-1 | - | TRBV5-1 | TGCGCCAGCAAGGAATGGACGAACACTGAAGCTTTCTTT | CASKEWTNTEAFF
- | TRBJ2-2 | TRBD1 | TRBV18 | TGTGCCAGCTCACCGAGGGACAGGGGGCGCGGCGGGGAGCTGTTTTTT | CASSPRDRGRGGELFF
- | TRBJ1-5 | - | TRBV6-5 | TGTGCCAGCAGTTACTCGTTTTCGGGGGCCGGCAATCAGCCCCAGCATTTT | CASSYSFSGAGNQPQHF
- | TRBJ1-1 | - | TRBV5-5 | TGTGCCAGCATAAATTCCGCGGAAGCTTTCTTT | CASINSAEAFF
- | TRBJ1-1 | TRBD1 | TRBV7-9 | TGTGCCAGCTTTCTGGGGGACAGAGCTTTCTTT | CASFLGDRAFF
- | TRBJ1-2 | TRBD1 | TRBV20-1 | TGCAGTGCGACCGGGACAGGAGATGGCTACACCTTC | CSATGTGDGYTF
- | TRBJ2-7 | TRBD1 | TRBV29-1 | TGCAGCGTGGGACCGGGACAGGGTGTCCACGAGCAGTACTTC | CSVGPGQGVHEQYF
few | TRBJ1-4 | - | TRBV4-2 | TGTGCCAGCAGCCAAGAGATTAATGTGGGACACGCTAATGAAAAACTGTTTTTT | CASSQEINVGHANEKLFF
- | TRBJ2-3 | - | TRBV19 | TGTGCCAGTAGCCACGGGACCCCAGATACGCAGTATTTT | CASSHGTPDTQYF
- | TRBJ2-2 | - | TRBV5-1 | TGCGCCAGCATTATGGACGAGGGCTCCACCGGGGAGCTGTTTTTT | CASIMDEGSTGELFF
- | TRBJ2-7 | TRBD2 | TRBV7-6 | TGTGCCAGCAGCACCATAGCGGGGGGGAACTACGAGCAGTACTTC | CASSTIAGGNYEQYF
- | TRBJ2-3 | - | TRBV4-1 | TGCGCCAGCAGCCAAGAATCAGGGTTCCCAGATACGCAGTATTTT | CASSQESGFPDTQYF
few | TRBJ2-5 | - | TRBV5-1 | TGCGCCAGCAGCTCTGGCCGGGGCCTGGGCAGGGAGACCCAGTACTTC | CASSSGRGLGRETQYF
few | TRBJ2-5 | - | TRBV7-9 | TGTGCCAGCAGCGGCCGGACGGCCAGCCAAGAGACCCAGTACTTC | CASSGRTASQETQYF
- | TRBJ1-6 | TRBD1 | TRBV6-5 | TGTGCCAGCAGTTACCCGAGGACAGGGAATTCACCCCTCCACTTT | CASSYPRTGNSPLHF
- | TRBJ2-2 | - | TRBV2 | TGTGCCAGCAGTTGGGAACTAGCCGGGGAGCTGTTTTTT | CASSWELAGELFF
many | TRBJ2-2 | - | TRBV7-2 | TGTGCCAGCAGCTTAGTAGGCGGGTACATAGACCGGGGGCCCCTGACCGGGGAGCTGTTTTTT | CASSLVGGYIDRGPLTGELFF
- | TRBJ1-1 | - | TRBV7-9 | TGTGCCAGCAGCTTAAGGGCAGCCCCGGTTGAAGCTTTCTTT | CASSLRAAPVEAFF
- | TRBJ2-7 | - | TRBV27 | TGTGCCAGCAGTTTAGCCCCAGCCGGGGGTTCTGGTGAGCAGTACTTC | CASSLAPAGGSGEQYF
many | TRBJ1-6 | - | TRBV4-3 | TGCGCCAGCAGCCAAAAGAGTGAGCATTCACCCCTCCACTTT | CASSQKSEHSPLHF
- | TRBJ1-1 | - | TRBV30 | TGTGCCTGGAGTTTACAGTTGAACACTGAAGCTTTCTTT | CAWSLQLNTEAFF
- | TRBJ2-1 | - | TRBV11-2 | TGTGCCAGCAGCTTAGAGGCGGGGCGGGGGCCCTCCTACAATGAGCAGTTCTTC | CASSLEAGRGPSYNEQFF
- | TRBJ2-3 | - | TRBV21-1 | TGTGCCAGCAGCAAAGGAGAGCCCATTAGTGGGGATACGCAGTATTTT | CASSKGEPISGDTQYF
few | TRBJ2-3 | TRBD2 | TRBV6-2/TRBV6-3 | TGTGCCAGCACCGGACTAGCGGGTAGAGATACGCAGTATTTT | CASTGLAGRDTQYF
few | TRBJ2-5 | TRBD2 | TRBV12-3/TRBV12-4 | TGTGCCAGCAGTCCCCCCGCGGGCGGGGGGGAGACCCAGTACTTC | CASSPPAGGGETQYF
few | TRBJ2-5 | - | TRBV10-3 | TGTGCCATCAGCCAACTCTCCCAAGAGACCCAGTACTTC | CAISQLSQETQYF
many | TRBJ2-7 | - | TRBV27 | TGTGCCAGCAGTTTCGCACCAATGCCCTACGAGCAGTACTTC | CASSFAPMPYEQYF
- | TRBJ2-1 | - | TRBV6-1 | TGTGCCAGCAGTGAACGGGCGGCGAGCTCCTACAATGAGCAGTTCTTC | CASSERAASSYNEQFF
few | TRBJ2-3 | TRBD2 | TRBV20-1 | TGCAGTGCTAGATCAAAGCGGGGCTTAGATACGCAGTATTTT | CSARSKRGLDTQYF
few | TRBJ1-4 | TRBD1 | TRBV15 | TGTGCCACCAGCAGGAGAGGGGGCCTTTTAACTAATGAAAAACTGTTTTTT | CATSRRGGLLTNEKLFF
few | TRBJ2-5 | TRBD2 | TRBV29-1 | TGCAGCGTTGGACCAGCGGGGGTGGGAGAGACCCAGTACTTC | CSVGPAGVGETQYF
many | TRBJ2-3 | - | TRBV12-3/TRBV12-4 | TGTGCCAGCACCCAGTGGGGGGATACGCAGTATTTT | CASTQWGDTQYF
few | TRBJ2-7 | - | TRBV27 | TGTGCCAGCAGTTTGGCAAACCGGGCCTACGAGCAGTACTTC | CASSLANRAYEQYF
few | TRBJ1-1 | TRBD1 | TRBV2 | TGTGCCAGCAGGCCCGACAGGGGAGAGTCATGGTACACTGAAGCTTTCTTT | CASRPDRGESWYTEAFF
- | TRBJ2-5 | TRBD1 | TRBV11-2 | TGTGCCAGCAGCCAACCGACAGGGCGAGAGACCAAGTACTTC | CASSQPTGRETKYF
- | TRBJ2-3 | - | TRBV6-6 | TGTGCCAGCAGTCCAGGGAAGAAATACACAGATACGCAGTATTTT | CASSPGKKYTDTQYF
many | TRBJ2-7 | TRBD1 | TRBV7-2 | TGTGCCAGCAGCTCCAGACAGGGGCCCTCAGCCCAGCAGTACTTC | CASSSRQGPSAQQYF
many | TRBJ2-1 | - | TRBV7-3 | TGTGCCAGCAGCTTAGGGTCGGGACGGCGTGTCTTC | CASSLGSGRRVF
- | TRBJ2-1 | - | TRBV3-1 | TGTGCCAGCAGCCAAGGGCCAGGAAGATACTACAATGAGCAGTTCTTC | CASSQGPGRYYNEQFF
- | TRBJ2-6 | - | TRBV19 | TGTGCCAGTAGTGTGACAGGGGCCAACGTCCTGACTTTC | CASSVTGANVLTF
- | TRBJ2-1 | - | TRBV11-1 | TGTGCCAGCAGCGAAATGGGTAGGGATGAGCAGTTCTTC | CASSEMGRDEQFF
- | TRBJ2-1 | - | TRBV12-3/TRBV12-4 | TGTGCCAGCAGTTCAATGGGGGCGAGGAATGAGCAGTTCTTC | CASSSMGARNEQFF